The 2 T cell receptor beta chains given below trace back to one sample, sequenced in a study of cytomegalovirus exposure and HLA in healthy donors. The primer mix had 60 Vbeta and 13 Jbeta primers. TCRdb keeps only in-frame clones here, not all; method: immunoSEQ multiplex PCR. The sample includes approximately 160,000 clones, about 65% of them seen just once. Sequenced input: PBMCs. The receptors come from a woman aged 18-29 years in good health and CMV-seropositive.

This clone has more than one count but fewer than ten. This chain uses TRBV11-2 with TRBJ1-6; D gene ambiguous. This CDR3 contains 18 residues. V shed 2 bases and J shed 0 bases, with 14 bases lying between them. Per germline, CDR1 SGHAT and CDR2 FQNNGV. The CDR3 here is CASSLWPMGSSYNSPLHF. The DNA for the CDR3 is TGTGCCAGCAGCTTATGGCCAATGGGGAGCTCCTATAATTCACCCCTCCACTTT.

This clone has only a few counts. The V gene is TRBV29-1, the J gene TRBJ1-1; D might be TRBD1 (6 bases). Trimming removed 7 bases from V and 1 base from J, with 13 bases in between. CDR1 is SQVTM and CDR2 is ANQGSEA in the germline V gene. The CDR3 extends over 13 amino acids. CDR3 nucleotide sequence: TGCAGCGCAGGACAGTTGGGGAACACTGAAGCTTTCTTT. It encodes CSAGQLGNTEAFF.